This T cell receptor (beta chain) comes out of a study of cytomegalovirus exposure and HLA in healthy donors. Overall study: Unique TCRs from HLA-typed donors, approximately 80 million of them, were held in an early data release. Findings and caveats of the study: V- and J-gene trimming of TCR beta was linked (in a later analysis) to a missense DCLRE1C variant. A list of 150 or so TCR beta chains associated with cytomegalovirus was given. A later analysis appeared to link common viral pathogens to several of the most significant clusters.

With 60 Vbeta and 13 Jbeta primers, the PCR was carried out. Assay: immunoSEQ multiplex PCR; the TCRdb copy retains only in-frame clones and omits some. The repertoire holds 180,000 or so clones, about 75% seen once, with over 11% in the top ten. Worth noting for this clone: Its antigen remains unknown.

Looked up from germline, CDR1 is LNHDA and CDR2 is SQIVND (reference sequence). The CDR3 consists of 15 residues. The ends were cut back, 4 bases at V and 1 base at J, with 11 bases in the middle. This receptor was identified in a man between 45 and 60 years old in good health and CMV-seropositive. Sequenced material: PBMCs. The chain employs TRBV19 and TRBJ1-5, with D unresolved. For the CDR3, the DNA is TGTGCCAGTAGTAAACGGACTGGGAGCAATCAGCCCCAGCATTTT. This sequence encodes CASSKRTGSNQPQHF.